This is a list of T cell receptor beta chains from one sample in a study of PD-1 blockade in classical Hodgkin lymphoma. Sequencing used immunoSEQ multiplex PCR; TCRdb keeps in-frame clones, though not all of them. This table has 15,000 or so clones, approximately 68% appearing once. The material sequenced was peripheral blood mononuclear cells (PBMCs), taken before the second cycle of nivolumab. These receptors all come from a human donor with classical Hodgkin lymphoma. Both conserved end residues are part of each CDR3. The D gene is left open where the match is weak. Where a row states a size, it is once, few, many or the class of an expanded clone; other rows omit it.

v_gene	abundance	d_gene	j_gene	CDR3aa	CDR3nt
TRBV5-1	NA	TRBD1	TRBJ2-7	CASSLAKGQVSYEQYF	TGCGCCAGCAGCTTGGCCAAAGGACAGGTTTCCTACGAGCAGTACTTC
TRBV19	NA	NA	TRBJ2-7	CASTSTGWNEQYF	TGTGCCAGTACCTCCACAGGGTGGAACGAGCAGTACTTC
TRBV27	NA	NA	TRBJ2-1	CASSPEGHSSYNEQFF	TGTGCCAGCAGTCCTGAGGGCCATTCCTCCTACAATGAGCAGTTCTTC
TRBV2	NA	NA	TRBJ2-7	CASSRGQQSYEQYF	TGTGCCAGCAGCCGAGGGCAGCAATCCTACGAGCAGTACTTC
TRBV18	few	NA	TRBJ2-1	CASSPILGDSYNEQFF	TGTGCCAGCTCACCAATCCTTGGGGACTCCTACAATGAGCAGTTCTTC
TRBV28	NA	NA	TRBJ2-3	CASSFSRPGADTQYF	TGTGCCAGCAGTTTTTCCCGACCGGGGGCAGATACGCAGTATTTT
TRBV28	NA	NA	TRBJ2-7	CASSAGATYEQYF	TGTGCCAGCAGTGCGGGGGCAACCTACGAGCAGTACTTC
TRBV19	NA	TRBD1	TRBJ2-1	CASSKGQGPYNEQFF	TGTGCCAGTAGTAAGGGACAGGGGCCCTACAATGAGCAGTTCTTC
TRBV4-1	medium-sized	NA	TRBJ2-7	CASSIEPPTGTVAYEQYF	TGCGCCAGTTCAATAGAGCCGCCAACCGGGACTGTAGCCTACGAGCAGTACTTC
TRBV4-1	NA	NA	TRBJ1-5	CASSQEGRSNSNQPQHF	TGCGCCAGCAGCCAAGAGGGCAGGTCCAATAGCAATCAGCCCCAGCATTTT
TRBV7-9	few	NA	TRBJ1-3	CASSLQGTGAIYF	TGTGCCAGCAGCTTACAGGGCACGGGAGCCATATATTTT
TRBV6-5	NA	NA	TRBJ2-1	CASKSLFYNEQFF	TGTGCCAGCAAGTCCCTTTTCTACAATGAGCAGTTCTTC
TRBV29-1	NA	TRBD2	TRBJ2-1	CSGAGTSGTNEQFF	TGCAGCGGAGCCGGGACTAGCGGGACCAATGAGCAGTTCTTC
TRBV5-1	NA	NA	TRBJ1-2	CASSYGGNYGYTF	TGCGCCAGCAGCTATGGAGGCAACTATGGCTACACCTTC
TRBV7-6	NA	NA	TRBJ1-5	CASSRTRDGNQPQHF	TGTGCCAGCAGCCGGACCAGGGATGGGAATCAGCCCCAGCATTTT
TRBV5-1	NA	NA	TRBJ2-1	CASSSSDNEQFF	TGCGCCAGCAGCTCCAGTGACAATGAGCAGTTCTTC
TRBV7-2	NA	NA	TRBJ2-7	CASSLRSEFSYEQYF	TGTGCCAGCAGCTTAAGGAGCGAGTTCTCCTACGAGCAGTACTTC
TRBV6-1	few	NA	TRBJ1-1	CASSVRGRNTEAFF	TGTGCCAGCAGTGTCCGGGGAAGGAACACTGAAGCTTTCTTT
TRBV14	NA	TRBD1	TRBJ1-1	CASTGTASLLMNTEAFF	TGTGCCAGCACCGGGACAGCGAGTCTACTGATGAACACTGAAGCTTTCTTT
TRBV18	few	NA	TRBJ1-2	CASSKGGDYGYTF	TGTGCCAGCTCTAAAGGGGGAGACTATGGCTACACCTTC
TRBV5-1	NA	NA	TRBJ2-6	CASSLANSGANVLTF	TGCGCCAGCAGCTTGGCAAACTCTGGGGCCAACGTCCTGACTTTC
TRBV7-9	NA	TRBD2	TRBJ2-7	CASTDSGSIYEQYF	TGTGCCAGCACCGATAGCGGGAGCATTTACGAGCAGTACTTC
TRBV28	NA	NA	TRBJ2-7	CATRDPLIYEQYF	TGTGCCACGCGGGACCCCCTGATCTACGAGCAGTACTTC
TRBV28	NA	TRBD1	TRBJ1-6	CASKSTGTYNSPLHF	TGTGCCAGCAAATCGACAGGGACTTATAATTCACCCCTCCACTTT
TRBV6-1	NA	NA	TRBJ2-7	CASRFRDLHEQYF	TGTGCCAGCAGATTCAGGGACCTCCACGAGCAGTACTTC
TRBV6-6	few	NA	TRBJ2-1	CASSWRSYNEQFF	TGTGCCAGCAGTTGGCGGTCCTACAATGAGCAGTTCTTC
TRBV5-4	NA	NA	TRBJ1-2	CASSLETGYYGYTF	TGTGCCAGCAGCTTGGAAACAGGGTACTATGGCTACACCTTC
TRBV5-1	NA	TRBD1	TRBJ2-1	CASSWAQGANNEQFF	TGCGCCAGCAGCTGGGCCCAGGGGGCGAACAATGAGCAGTTCTTC
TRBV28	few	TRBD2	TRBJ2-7	CASRTSGTYEQYF	TGTGCCAGCAGGACTAGCGGAACCTACGAGCAGTACTTC
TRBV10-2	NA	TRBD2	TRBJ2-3	CASSRGLARDTQYF	TGCGCCAGCAGTCGGGGACTAGCGAGGGATACGCAGTATTTT
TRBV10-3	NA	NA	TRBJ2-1	CAISPPGVAAEQFF	TGTGCCATCAGTCCCCCCGGGGTAGCGGCTGAGCAGTTCTTC
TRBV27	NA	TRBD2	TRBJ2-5	CASSFRLAGQETQYF	TGTGCCAGCAGTTTCCGACTAGCGGGACAGGAGACCCAGTACTTC
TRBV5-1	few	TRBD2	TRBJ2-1	CASSSNPSGRVMSEQFF	TGCGCCAGCAGCTCAAACCCTAGCGGGAGGGTAATGTCGGAGCAGTTCTTC
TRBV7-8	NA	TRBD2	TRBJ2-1	CASSGREGRYNEQFF	TGTGCCAGCAGCGGGAGGGAGGGCCGGTATAATGAGCAGTTCTTC
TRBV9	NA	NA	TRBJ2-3	CASSVAIRGSTDTQYF	TGTGCCAGCAGCGTAGCTATACGGGGTAGCACAGATACGCAGTATTTT
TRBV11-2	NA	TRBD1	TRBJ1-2	CASSFWGQGDYGYTF	TGTGCCAGCAGCTTCTGGGGACAGGGGGACTATGGCTACACCTTC
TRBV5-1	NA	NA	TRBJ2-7	CASSPTTRAYEQYF	TGCGCCAGCAGCCCCACGACGAGGGCCTACGAGCAGTACTTC